This TCR beta chain was identified in a study of blood T cells in healthy people across ages. This clonotype was observed a few times. Trimming left V 5 bases short and J 2 bases short, with 9 bases between. This CDR3 has 13 amino acids. Germline V lookup: CDR1 SEHNR, CDR2 FQNEAQ (reference sequence). A J-beta primer mix and a sample-barcoded 5' primer were used in a second PCR of roughly 7 to 12 cycles. A single record per CDR3 protein comes from TCRdb applying MiXCR to the 5' RACE reads. The sample has hundreds of thousands of distinct CDR3 sequences, around 49% seen once; the top ten hold under 15%.

The genes are TRBV7-9 and TRBJ1-2; no clear D gene. The sequence derives from a man aged 25 to 45 in good health. Sequencing used blood. The CDR3 loop is CASSQPGNYGYTF. CDR3 coding DNA: TGTGCCAGCAGCCAGCCGGGGAACTATGGCTACACCTTC.